Listed below are T cell receptor beta chains from one sample, sequenced in a study of shared clonotypes between healthy human individuals. Measured with immunoSEQ multiplex PCR; TCRdb has only the in-frame clones, and not every one. The table has 500,000 or so clones, approximately 95% seen once; the top ten hold about 0.06%. Sequencing used naive CD4+ T cells sorted from blood. The receptor source for this set is a woman in her 30s in good health. Each CDR3 is given with its conserved first and last residue. The D gene is left open where the match is weak. A clone size is listed for some rows: how often the clone was seen (once, few, many), or a class if it is expanded.

TRBJ1-1,TRBV28,.,once,TGTGCCAGCACCTCCGGGACCACTTTGCTTAACACTGAAGCTTTCTTT,CASTSGTTLLNTEAFF
TRBJ1-3,TRBV5-4,.,.,TGTGCCAGCAGACCTGGAGGCGGGGGCCCTGGAAACACCATATATTTT,CASRPGGGGPGNTIYF
TRBJ2-1,TRBV27,.,.,TGTGCCAGCAGTTTCCGGGGTGGGACCAACGGCTACAATGAGCAGTTCTTC,CASSFRGGTNGYNEQFF
TRBJ2-3,TRBV28,TRBD2,.,TGTGCCAGCAGTCCTTCGACTAGCGGGAGTATAGATACGCAGTATTTT,CASSPSTSGSIDTQYF
TRBJ2-2,TRBV5-4,.,once,TGTGCCAGCAGCTCTACGGACTACACCGGGGAGCTGTTTTTT,CASSSTDYTGELFF
TRBJ1-1,TRBV5-6,.,.,TGTGCCAGCAGCTCCTCGGGGGTCACTGAAGCTTTCTTT,CASSSSGVTEAFF
TRBJ1-4,TRBV30,.,.,TGTGCCTGGAGTAGCCCGGCCGCGCCCAAGGATGAAAAACTGTTTTTT,CAWSSPAAPKDEKLFF
TRBJ2-5,TRBV28,.,.,TGTGCCAGCAGTTTAGGGGGTGGAGAGACCCAGTACTTC,CASSLGGGETQYF
TRBJ2-6,TRBV13,.,.,TGTGCCAGCAGCTTACGGAGGGTCGGGGCCAACGTCCTGACTTTC,CASSLRRVGANVLTF
TRBJ2-7,TRBV10-1,.,.,TGCGCCAGCAGTGAGCCGGACAGCCTCACCCCCTTGGAGCAGTACTTC,CASSEPDSLTPLEQYF
TRBJ1-1,TRBV5-1,TRBD1,.,TGCGCCAGCAGCTTACTGACAGGGCAAACTGAAGCTTTCTTT,CASSLLTGQTEAFF
TRBJ2-5,TRBV29-1,TRBD2,.,TGCAGCGTTGTAGCGGGAGGGCCGAGGTGGGAGACCCAGTACTTC,CSVVAGGPRWETQYF
TRBJ2-7,TRBV6-1,TRBD2,.,TGTGCCGGAAGGACTAGCGGCAACTACGAGCAGTACTTC,CAGRTSGNYEQYF
TRBJ2-3,TRBV5-1,.,.,TGCGCCAGCAGACAAACCACAGATACGCAGTATTTT,CASRQTTDTQYF
TRBJ2-1,TRBV6-1,TRBD2,.,TGTGCCAGCAGGCGACTAGCGGGCGGTTACAATGAGCAGTTCTTC,CASRRLAGGYNEQFF
TRBJ1-2,TRBV28,.,.,TGTGCCAGCAGTCCCCCGGACGACCGCGGGCACAATGGCTACACCTTC,CASSPPDDRGHNGYTF
TRBJ1-2,TRBV9,TRBD1,.,TGTGCCAGCAGCGTAGGGGGGACAGGAGATGGCTACACCTTC,CASSVGGTGDGYTF
TRBJ2-1,TRBV18,.,.,TGTGCCAGCTCACCACTTGAGGGGTCAGGGAACCATGAGCAGTTCTTC,CASSPLEGSGNHEQFF
TRBJ2-5,TRBV6-6,TRBD1,.,TGTGCCAGCAGCCAAGGACAGGGGGCTTGGGAGACCCAGTACTTC,CASSQGQGAWETQYF
TRBJ1-5,TRBV7-8,.,.,TGTGCCAGCAGCTCTCACAGGGTCAATGGGCCCCAGCATTTT,CASSSHRVNGPQHF
TRBJ2-7,TRBV4-2,.,.,TGTGCCAGCAGCCAAGCTCCAGGACTCTACGAGCAGTACTTC,CASSQAPGLYEQYF
TRBJ2-7,TRBV27,TRBD2,.,TGTGCCAGCAGGACTAGCGGACCTCGCTACGAGCAGTACTTC,CASRTSGPRYEQYF
TRBJ2-2,TRBV28,TRBD2,.,TGTGCCAGCAGTTCCCAGGGTGGACTAGCGGGGGGCACCGGGGAGCTGTTTTTT,CASSSQGGLAGGTGELFF
TRBJ2-1,TRBV10-3,TRBD2,.,TGTGCCATCAGTGGGGGGGGACTAGCGGGAGGCGGATCCTACAATGAGCAGTTCTTC,CAISGGGLAGGGSYNEQFF
TRBJ1-2,TRBV29-1,.,.,TGCAGCGTTGAACTGGCGACCCAAAGCTATGGCTACACCTTC,CSVELATQSYGYTF
TRBJ1-5,TRBV19,.,.,TGTGCCAGTAGTATTTTTGCTCCAGGGATCGGTAGCAATCAGCCCCAGCATTTT,CASSIFAPGIGSNQPQHF
TRBJ1-5,TRBV5-5,.,.,TGTGCCAGCAGCTTATCGGGGTCTAGCAATCAGCCCCAGCATTTT,CASSLSGSSNQPQHF
TRBJ1-5,TRBV6-1,TRBD1,.,TGTGCCAGCAGTGAAGGGAGTGTGGACAGGCGGACTCAGCCCCAGCATTTT,CASSEGSVDRRTQPQHF
TRBJ2-5,TRBV7-6,TRBD1,.,TGTGCCAGCAGCTACGACAGGGCGGAGACCCAGTACTTC,CASSYDRAETQYF
TRBJ1-1,TRBV5-1,.,.,TGCGCCAGCAGCTTGTGGGGGAATGAAGCTTTCTTT,CASSLWGNEAFF
TRBJ2-2,TRBV19,.,.,TGTGCCACTAGTATAGGGGTGAACACCGGGGAGCTGTTTTTT,CATSIGVNTGELFF
TRBJ1-2,TRBV5-4,.,.,TGTGCCAGCAACCCCTGGGGGTCTAACTATGGCTACACCTTC,CASNPWGSNYGYTF
TRBJ1-2,TRBV28,.,.,TGTGCCAGCAGGAGCGGGGGGCATAATGGCTACACCTTC,CASRSGGHNGYTF
TRBJ2-1,TRBV7-8,.,.,TGTGCCAGCAGCTTCAGGCGGGCCCGATCCTACAATGAGCAGTTCTTC,CASSFRRARSYNEQFF
TRBJ1-1,TRBV27,.,.,TGTGCCAGCAGTTTATCGGCAGGGGTGATGAACACTGAAGCTTTCTTT,CASSLSAGVMNTEAFF
TRBJ2-6,TRBV14,.,.,TGTGCCAGCAGCCCGCATACCTCTGGGGCCAACGTCCTGACTTTC,CASSPHTSGANVLTF
TRBJ2-7,TRBV27,.,.,TGTGCCAGCAGCGATTTGGGGGACGAGCAGTACTTC,CASSDLGDEQYF
TRBJ2-7,TRBV5-1,.,.,TGCGCCAGCAGCCAGACGGATGGGGAGTACGAGCAGTACTTC,CASSQTDGEYEQYF
TRBJ1-2,TRBV19,.,.,TGTGCCAGTAGTGCCCAAACAGGATATAACTATGGCTACACCTTC,CASSAQTGYNYGYTF
TRBJ1-1,TRBV7-9,.,.,TGTGCCAGCAGCCAAACCGGGACATACACTGAAGCTTTCTTT,CASSQTGTYTEAFF
TRBJ2-5,TRBV2,.,.,TGTGCCAGCAGTGTGAGCGAAGAGACCCAGTACTTC,CASSVSEETQYF
TRBJ2-3,TRBV27,.,.,TGTGCCAGCAAGGGCTTTACAGATACGCAGTATTTT,CASKGFTDTQYF
TRBJ2-2,TRBV6-1,.,.,TGTGCCAGCAGTGCCAAAGGACTAATTAGCGGGGAGCTGTTTTTT,CASSAKGLISGELFF
TRBJ2-7,TRBV28,TRBD1,.,TGTGCCAGCAGTTCCGGGACAGGTCATAACGAGCAGTACTTC,CASSSGTGHNEQYF
TRBJ1-1,TRBV30,.,.,TGTGCCTGGAGTGTGGGGAAGAGGGGCGGCACTGAAGCTTTCTTT,CAWSVGKRGGTEAFF
TRBJ1-1,TRBV7-3,.,.,TGTGCCAGCAGCTTAAGGCGGAACACTGAAGCTTTCTTT,CASSLRRNTEAFF
TRBJ2-3,TRBV7-2,.,.,TGTGCCAGCAGCTTAAGTCTCACCACCACAGATACGCAGTATTTT,CASSLSLTTTDTQYF
TRBJ2-1,TRBV7-3,TRBD2,.,TGTGCCAGCAGCCAGATGGGAGGGAAATACAATGAGCAGTTCTTC,CASSQMGGKYNEQFF
TRBJ1-5,TRBV5-4,.,.,TGTGCCAGCAGCTTGTTTACAGGGCAATCCAATCAGCCCCAGCATTTT,CASSLFTGQSNQPQHF
TRBJ2-7,TRBV7-9,TRBD1,.,TGTGCCAGCAGCTTAGCACAGGGGCTGACTTCGGGTGAGCAGTACTTC,CASSLAQGLTSGEQYF
TRBJ2-5,TRBV18,.,.,TGTGCCAGCTCACCACTGGGGGAGACCCAGTACTTC,CASSPLGETQYF
TRBJ2-7,TRBV11-2,TRBD2,.,TGTGCCAGCAGCTTAGCATTCCGGACTAGCGGGAGTCAAGAGCAGTACTTC,CASSLAFRTSGSQEQYF
TRBJ2-7,TRBV28,.,.,TGTGCCAGCAGTTTATCGTTTTACGAGCAGTACTTC,CASSLSFYEQYF
TRBJ2-7,TRBV2,.,.,TGTGCCAGCAGTCAGACAGTGACCTACGAGCAGTACTTC,CASSQTVTYEQYF
TRBJ2-1,TRBV7-3,.,once,TGTGCCAGCAGCTTACTGCTAGCTGGTGAGCAGTTCTTC,CASSLLLAGEQFF
TRBJ2-7,TRBV28,TRBD1,.,TGTGCCAGCAGACGTAAACAGGGGGCAGTGCCCTACGAGCAGTACTTC,CASRRKQGAVPYEQYF
TRBJ2-7,TRBV28,.,.,TGTGCCAGCGGGTCAGTTCCCTACGAGCAGTACTTC,CASGSVPYEQYF